These T cell receptor beta chains were read from a single sample in a study of blood T cell repertoires in COVID-19. Method: immunoSEQ multiplex PCR; TCRdb's copy keeps in-frame clones and lacks some. The sample contains tens of thousands of clones, about 80% of which appear only once. The sequenced sample consisted of peripheral blood. The receptors derive from a man aged 25 to 45 with COVID-19, enrolled during active disease. Each CDR3 is given with its conserved first and last residue. The D gene is left open where the match is weak. Rows give clone size only sometimes, using once, few, many, or a class for an expanded clone.

>TRBV10-3|-|-|TRBJ1-6
TGTGCCATCAGCCGGGAGGTGGGGAATTCACCCCTCCACTTT
CAISREVGNSPLHF
>TRBV5-1|-|-|TRBJ1-1
TGCGCCAGCAGCTCGAGGACAGCGAACACTGAAGCTTTCTTT
CASSSRTANTEAFF
>TRBV28|many|-|TRBJ1-5
TGTGCCAGCTGTCCAGGGAACGGCATCAATCAGCCCCAGCATTTT
CASCPGNGINQPQHF
>TRBV7-9|-|-|TRBJ2-7
TGTGCCAGCAGCCCGCAGGGTTCGATCTACGAGCAGTACTTC
CASSPQGSIYEQYF
>TRBV5-1|-|-|TRBJ1-2
TGCGCCAGCAGCTTGGCCGGCCAGGGTAATGGCTACACCTTC
CASSLAGQGNGYTF
>TRBV11-2|many|-|TRBJ1-1
TGTGCCAGCAGCTTATCAGTGAACACTGAAGCTTTCTTT
CASSLSVNTEAFF
>TRBV24-1|-|TRBD1|TRBJ1-1
TGTGCCACCCGGTCCGCAGGGGGCTCTGAAGCTTTCTTT
CATRSAGGSEAFF
>TRBV15|many|TRBD1|TRBJ1-4
TGTGCCACCAGCGGTAAAACAGGGGGGAATGAAAAACTGTTTTTT
CATSGKTGGNEKLFF
>TRBV4-1|few|TRBD2|TRBJ2-1
TGCGCCAGCAGGCGTTTAGCGGGAGGGATTGAGCAGTTCTTC
CASRRLAGGIEQFF
>TRBV5-1|few|TRBD2|TRBJ2-7
TGCGCCAGCAGCGAGGGACTAGCGGAGGATTTGAGCTCCTACGAGCAGTACTTC
CASSEGLAEDLSSYEQYF
>TRBV11-2|few|-|TRBJ2-6
TGTGCCAGCAGCTTATTGACTCTCACGACCAACGTCCTGACTTTC
CASSLLTLTTNVLTF
>TRBV7-2|few|-|TRBJ2-7
TGTGCCAGCAGCTATTACCTGGAGACCTACGAGCAGTACTTC
CASSYYLETYEQYF
>TRBV2|-|TRBD1|TRBJ1-6
TGTGCCAGCAGGCTAACAGGGGGAGCCTATAATTCACCCCTCCACTTT
CASRLTGGAYNSPLHF
>TRBV4-2|few|-|TRBJ2-7
TGTGCCAGCAGCCAAGAGCCGACAGGCTCCTACGAGCAGTACTTC
CASSQEPTGSYEQYF
>TRBV19|few|TRBD1|TRBJ1-5
TGTGCCAGTAGTATGTCAGGGGGCGCAAATCAGCCCCAGCATTTT
CASSMSGGANQPQHF
>TRBV10-3|-|-|TRBJ1-1
TGTGCCACCTTGCCAGGGCATATGAACACTGAAGCTTTCTTT
CATLPGHMNTEAFF
>TRBV3-1/TRBV3-2|-|TRBD2|TRBJ2-3
TGTGCCAGCAGCCATGCCGGGACTAGCCCTCCGACAGATACGCAGTATTTT
CASSHAGTSPPTDTQYF
>TRBV5-6|-|-|TRBJ2-3
TGTGCCAGCAGCTTGGGTGGAGGGTCCCGCACAGATACGCAGTATTTT
CASSLGGGSRTDTQYF
>TRBV5-6|-|-|TRBJ2-5
TGTGCCAGCAGCCGAGGGTACCCCGAGACCCAGTACTTC
CASSRGYPETQYF
>TRBV6-5|-|-|TRBJ1-5
TGTGCCAGCAGTCTTAAAGAGTTCAATCAGCCCCAGCATTTT
CASSLKEFNQPQHF
>TRBV11-2|-|-|TRBJ1-1
TGTGCCAGCAGCTTCCCCAATCAGGGAGGGGGTGAAGCTTTCTTT
CASSFPNQGGGEAFF
>TRBV29-1|-|-|TRBJ2-2
TGCAGCGTTCGGCAGGGATATGTCGGGGAGCTGTTTTTT
CSVRQGYVGELFF
>TRBV6-6|-|-|TRBJ1-4
TGTGCCAGCAGTTACTCGGCAGGGGCGCCAAATGAAAAACTGTTTTTT
CASSYSAGAPNEKLFF
>TRBV6-1|few|-|TRBJ1-5
TGTGCCAGCAGTGAGGAGGTGGTTGGCAATCAGCCCCAGCATTTT
CASSEEVVGNQPQHF
>TRBV23-1|few|TRBD1|TRBJ1-1
TGCGCCGGCAAAGACAGGGCGACTGAAGCTTTCTTT
CAGKDRATEAFF
>TRBV7-9|-|-|TRBJ1-1
TGTGCCAGCAGCTTTAAGGACACCCTCTTTGAAGCTTTCTTT
CASSFKDTLFEAFF
>TRBV12-3/TRBV12-4|-|-|TRBJ1-1
TGTGCCAGCAGTTTACGTACAGGTGAAGCTTTCTTT
CASSLRTGEAFF
>TRBV6-5|few|-|TRBJ2-1
TGTGCCAGCAGTTACCTCGAGGCGGGCAATGAGCAGTTCTTC
CASSYLEAGNEQFF
>TRBV9|-|-|TRBJ2-3
TGTGCCAGCAGCGTTGGATTAGCGAGCACAGATACGCAGTATTTT
CASSVGLASTDTQYF
>TRBV4-2|-|-|TRBJ2-5
TGTGCCAGCAGCCCAGGTGTGCGAGGGAGCCAAGAGACCCAGTACTTC
CASSPGVRGSQETQYF
>TRBV5-1|-|TRBD2|TRBJ2-5
TGCGCCAGCAGCTCTGGGGTAGCGGGTGTCCAAGAGACCCAGTACTTC
CASSSGVAGVQETQYF
>TRBV28|-|-|TRBJ2-7
TGTGCCAGCAGTTTGGTGGCGGGGTACGAGCAGTACTTC
CASSLVAGYEQYF
>TRBV27|-|-|TRBJ2-7
TGTGCCAGCAGTTTTCACCAAGCAACTTACGAGCAGTACTTC
CASSFHQATYEQYF
>TRBV29-1|few|TRBD1|TRBJ2-5
TGCAGCGTTGAAGTAGTAGGAGACAGGGGGCGAGGGGGTAGCAGGGAGACCCAGTACTTC
CSVEVVGDRGRGGSRETQYF
>TRBV19|-|-|TRBJ2-3
TGTGCCAGTAGTATGGGGCAGTACGGGTCCACCGTCCCGCAGTATTTT
CASSMGQYGSTVPQYF
>TRBV4-2|-|-|TRBJ2-1
TGTGCCAGCAGCCTCCGATTGGCCCTACTAGGAGGCAATGAGCAGTTCTTC
CASSLRLALLGGNEQFF
>TRBV7-9|-|-|TRBJ1-6
TGTGCCAGCAGCTTAGGGTGGCAAAATTCACCCCTCCACTTT
CASSLGWQNSPLHF
>TRBV5-1|-|-|TRBJ2-7
TGCGCCAGCAGCTTGGGCGTATATCGGACAGCGGACGAGCAGTACTTC
CASSLGVYRTADEQYF
>TRBV13|-|-|TRBJ2-3
TGTGCCAGCAGCTTAGGGCAGGGCCCAGATACGCAGTATTTT
CASSLGQGPDTQYF
>TRBV28|few|-|TRBJ2-4
TGTGCCAGCAGTTTATGGGGGAGAGAATTACACATTCAGTACTTC
CASSLWGRELHIQYF
>TRBV19|once|-|TRBJ1-4
TGTGCCAGTAGTATAGACGGTAGCGGGATCGGGCCTGGAAAACTGTTTTTT
CASSIDGSGIGPGKLFF
>TRBV5-5|-|-|TRBJ2-1
TGTGCCAGCAGCTTGGGTTCGAGTGAGCAGTTCTTC
CASSLGSSEQFF